The T cell receptor (beta chain) under discussion was sequenced for a study of cytomegalovirus exposure and HLA in healthy donors. The PCR was carried out with 60 Vbeta primers and 13 Jbeta primers. The protocol was immunoSEQ multiplex PCR, while the TCRdb copy is restricted to in-frame clones and leaves out a portion. The sample yields approximately 110,000 clones, approximately 78% seen once. About this clone itself: Antigen unknown.

V lost 2 bases and J 0 bases, leaving 18 bases between the germline ends. The germline V gene has CDR1 MDHEN and CDR2 SYDVKM. The CDR3 contains 18 residues. General observations from the study: Likely technical artifact: a cluster of highly shared sequence variants.

This receptor was identified in a man under 40 in good health and CMV-seropositive. The material sequenced was PBMCs. This chain connects TRBV28 to TRBJ2-3; a weak D match, TRBD2 (5 bases). In nucleotides, the CDR3 is TGTGCCAGCAGTTTAAACGTGAAAGTAGCGACTAGCACAGATACGCAGTATTTT. Translated: CASSLNVKVATSTDTQYF.